This T cell receptor beta chain was observed in a study of blood T cells in healthy people across ages. CDR3 size: 13 residues. After removal of 6 bases from V and 8 bases from J, the junction contained 6 bases not matched to a gene. Germline V CDR1 and CDR2: SGHTA, FQGNSA. Study conclusions and caveats: Per million T cells, TCR beta diversity dropped about linearly as age rose.

This clonotype has more than one count but fewer than ten. Its specificity is not known. For the second PCR, which ran for 7 to 11 cycles, a sample-barcoded 5' primer and a J-beta primer mix were used. TCRdb reprocessed the 5' RACE reads with MiXCR, giving one entry per CDR3 protein. Of some 290,000 distinct CDR3 sequences in the sample, roughly 26% were seen once. Each donor gave around 9.6 milliliters of peripheral blood. The TCR sequence derives from a woman aged 70-85 years in good health. This chain joins TRBV7-2 and TRBJ2-2, with 7 nucleotides matching TRBD1. Material for sequencing was blood. DNA of the CDR3: TGTGCCAGCAGAGAACAGGGGCCGGGGGAGCTGTTTTTT. This translates into CASREQGPGELFF.